The clone carrying this T cell receptor (beta chain) was observed a few times. Trimming left V 2 bases short and J 1 base short, with 11 bases between. The CDR3 covers 15 residues. CDR1 SNHLY and CDR2 FYNNEI come from the germline V gene. Clones were read by immunoSEQ multiplex PCR, and TCRdb kept only the in-frame ones, dropping some. Among about 90,000 clones listed, 72% were seen once. This sample was taken from a study of blood T cell repertoires in COVID-19. Study summary: COVID-19 samples collected from the United States, Italy and Spain covered acute and convalescent phases. T cells, B-cell-depleted T cells, or PBMCs provided the cDNA or gDNA that served as material.

What was sequenced was peripheral blood. The clonotype was recovered from a woman of 80 years or more with acute or convalescent COVID-19. This chain uses TRBV2 with TRBJ1-1, with a possible D match to TRBD1 (5 bases). In DNA form, the CDR3 reads TGTGCCAGCAGTGAACATTTTAGGGGGAACACTGAAGCTTTCTTT. Protein: CASSEHFRGNTEAFF.